The text below deals with one T cell receptor beta chain. The target antigen is unknown. The sample belongs to a study of B cell selection in AIRE deficiency. Study-level findings and limits: About 33% of healthy-donor shared Treg TCRbeta sequences appeared in patient Tconv cells. Shared Treg sequences had shorter CDR3s, biased toward rearrangements with few non-templated insertions. Of over 3,500 shared Treg TCRbeta sequences, around 32% were healthy-only, 7.5% to 10% patient-only.

The CDR3 spans 17 residues. J lost 1 base, V lost 7 bases, and 11 bases had no gene match. Germline assignment: CDR1 LNHDA and CDR2 SQIVND (reference sequence). CD4+CD127+ cells were sorted as the conventional CD4 T cells. Sequencing used immunoSEQ multiplex PCR; TCRdb keeps in-frame clones, though not all of them. Of 20,000 to 30,000 clones in the sample, less than 97% were seen once. What was sequenced was CD4+CD127+ conventional T cells sorted from PBMCs. This receptor was obtained from a human donor in good health. V usage is TRBV19 and J usage is TRBJ2-3; 10 bases agree with TRBD2. DNA for the CDR3: TGTGCCAGTACCACAGGGGCCGGACTAGCGGGCACAGATACGCAGTATTTT. Protein: CASTTGAGLAGTDTQYF.